The 29 T cell receptor beta chains in this list originate from one sample, sequenced in a study of cytomegalovirus exposure and HLA in healthy donors. PCR amplification relied on 60 Vbeta primers (plus 13 Jbeta primers). This table comes from immunoSEQ multiplex PCR, and its TCRdb copy is limited to in-frame clones, with some not included. The sample has about 200,000 clones. The sample was PBMCs. The receptor set was obtained from a boy younger than 18 in good health and CMV-seronegative.

The V gene is TRBV19, the J gene TRBJ1-2; 8 nucleotides match TRBD1. Germline CDR1 is LNHDA and CDR2 is SQIVND (reference sequence). The CDR3 is made up of 14 amino acids. With 5 bases clipped from V and 4 bases from J, the junction kept 6 bases outside the gene matches. The CDR3 sequence is CASSDRGKAYGYTF. CDR3 nucleotides: TGTGCCAGTAGTGACAGGGGTAAGGCCTATGGCTACACCTTC.

The J gene is TRBJ2-5, the V gene TRBV5-6; D possibly corresponds to TRBD2 (6 bases). The end of the DNA fits TRBJ2-7 better, so the J call may be wrong. In germline, CDR1 is SGHDT, CDR2 YYEEEE. The CDR3 contains 14 residues. CDR3 DNA: TGTGCCAGCAGCTTGGTTCGGGGGTCCCACGAGCAGTACTTC. It is translated as CASSLVRGSHEQYF.

The gene calls are TRBV2 and TRBJ2-5; TRBD2 agrees at 14 bases. CDR3 length equals 16 residues. With V trimmed by 7 bases and J by 5 bases, 9 bases remained unmatched. Germline CDR1 and CDR2: SNHLY and FYNNEI. The CDR3, as DNA: TGTGCCAGCATAGGGACTAGCGGGGGTAGGGGGGAGACCCAGTACTTC. Protein product: CASIGTSGGRGETQYF.

The chain combines TRBV30 with TRBJ2-7, with 9 bases lining up with TRBD1. The CDR3 runs to 14 residues. Germline V gives CDR1 GTSNPN, CDR2 SVGIG (reference sequence). J lost 5 bases, V lost 7 bases, and 12 bases had no gene match. The CDR3 DNA reads TGTGCCTTTGGTGGGACAGGGATTAGCAACGAGCAGTACTTC. This translates into CAFGGTGISNEQYF.

The chain recombines TRBV5-6 with TRBJ1-2; no firm D call. The CDR3 length is 16 residues. The V end lost 4 bases, the J end lost 2 bases, and 18 bases lay between the germline ends. Germline V CDR1 and CDR2: SGHDT, YYEEEE. For the CDR3, the DNA is TGTGCCAGCAGCCACTTTGTGGCGGGGAGCAACTATGGCTACACCTTC. Residues: CASSHFVAGSNYGYTF.

The chain is built from TRBV7-9 and TRBJ2-7, with D perhaps matching TRBD2 (5 bases). V was cut by 2 bases and J by 0 bases, with 8 bases left in between. Germline V lookup: CDR1 SEHNR, CDR2 FQNEAQ (reference sequence). CDR3 length: 14 residues. DNA of the CDR3: TGTGCCAGCAGCTTAAACCGGGGCTCCTACGAGCAGTACTTC. Its translation: CASSLNRGSYEQYF.

The chain joins TRBV6-5 to TRBJ2-7, with 8 bases matching TRBD1. There are 13 residues in the CDR3. Germline CDR1 and CDR2: MNHEY and SVGAGI. Trimming took 7 bases from V and 0 from J; bases not matched to a gene: 2. The CDR3 here is CASIGQGSYEQYF. CDR3 nucleotide sequence: TGTGCCAGCATTGGACAGGGCTCCTACGAGCAGTACTTC.

This sequence joins TRBV9 and TRBJ1-5, with D tentatively TRBD1 (6 bases). The V gene's germline CDR1 is SGDLS and CDR2 YYNGEE. V lost 7 bases and J lost 2, with 16 bases in between. The CDR3 is 15 amino acids. The CDR3 DNA reads TGTGCCAGCCAAGTTTGGGGGCGAGGCAATCAGCCCCAGCATTTT. It codes for CASQVWGRGNQPQHF.

CDR3 sequence: CASSPLGLEYNEQFF. CDR3 DNA sequence: TGTGCCAGCTCACCGTTGGGACTGGAATACAATGAGCAGTTCTTC. The J gene is TRBJ2-1, the V gene TRBV18, with a weak D call TRBD2 (6 bases). The CDR3 runs 15 residues. V lost 3 bases to trimming and J lost 4 bases, with 13 bases between them. Germline loops: CDR1 KGHSH, CDR2 LQKENI.

The genes are TRBV7-8 and TRBJ2-3; D possibly corresponds to TRBD2 (6 bases). Trimming took 5 bases from V and 5 from J, leaving 23 bases between them. Germline-derived CDR1 and CDR2 are SGHVS and FQNEAQ. The CDR3 contains 17 residues. CDR3 nucleotides: TGTGCCAGCAGCCTCGAAGGTAGGCGGGGTCGGCAAGATACGCAGTATTTT. This sequence encodes CASSLEGRRGRQDTQYF.

This chain uses TRBV4-1 with TRBJ1-1; D is possibly TRBD1 (5 bases). Trimming left V 2 bases short and J 6 bases short, with 16 bases between. This CDR3 has 15 residues. Germline CDR1 is MGHRA and CDR2 is YSYEKL. CDR3 coding DNA: TGCGCCAGCAGCCAACCTTTTTCAGGGCCACCTGAAGCTTTCTTT. Protein sequence: CASSQPFSGPPEAFF.

The rearrangement links TRBV30 to TRBJ2-3, with TRBD2 identical over 8 bases. V lost 2 bases to trimming and J lost 0 bases; unmatched junction nucleotides: 19. The germline CDR1 and CDR2 sequences are GTSNPN and SVGIG (reference sequence). CDR3 length: 20 amino acids. In DNA, the CDR3 is TGTGCCTGGAGTCACTTAAGGGGTCGGGCGGGGGGCCGTAGCACAGATACGCAGTATTTT. Protein: CAWSHLRGRAGGRSTDTQYF.

V is TRBV5-1 and J is TRBJ2-3, with TRBD2 identical over 9 bases. The V segment lost 0 bases and the J segment 8 bases; nucleotides outside the gene matches: 10. Per germline, CDR1 SGHRS and CDR2 YFSETQ. The CDR3 sequence is 16 residues long. DNA of the CDR3: TGCGCCAGCAGCTTGGAGTTAGCGGGGGCTTCAGGTACGCAGTATTTT. Translating gives CASSLELAGASGTQYF.

The CDR3 region is CASSQDVGQGWGIQYF. CDR3 in DNA: TGCGCCAGCAGCCAAGACGTGGGACAGGGTTGGGGCATTCAGTACTTC. The chain uses TRBV4-3 and TRBJ2-4; 9 nucleotides line up with TRBD1. Germline-derived CDR1 and CDR2 are LGHNA and YSLEER. V was clipped by 0 bases and J by 9 bases; unmatched bases: 9. CDR3 length: 16 residues.

The V gene is TRBV7-9, the J gene TRBJ2-2; D gene unclear. The V gene's germline CDR1 is SEHNR and CDR2 FQNEAQ (reference sequence). V lost 5 bases to trimming and J lost 6 bases, with 22 bases between them. The CDR3 extends over 17 amino acids. CDR3 sequence reads: CASSARAPPWRPGELFF. CDR3 DNA: TGTGCCAGCAGCGCCCGTGCACCCCCCTGGCGGCCCGGGGAGCTGTTTTTT. The whole variable domain, remainder taken from reference TRBV7-9 and TRBJ2-2, is DTGVSQNPRHKITKRGQNVTFRCDPISEHNRLYWYRQTLGQGPEFLTYFQNEAQLEKSRLLSDRFSAERPKGSFSTLEIQRTEQGDSAMYLCASSARAPPWRPGELFFGEGSRLTVL.

The chain is built from TRBV7-6 and TRBJ1-6; TRBD1 matches at 7 bases. Germline CDR1 reads SGHVS; CDR2 reads FNYEAQ. The CDR3 length is 15 residues. Trimming removed 4 bases from V and 3 bases from J; junction bases left unmatched: 3. The CDR3 bases are TGTGCCAGCAGCTCGCGGGACAGCTATAATTCACCCCTCCACTTT. Translated, it gives CASSSRDSYNSPLHF.

This sequence joins TRBV10-3 and TRBJ1-5; possible D gene TRBD1, 6 bases. The CDR3 is 14 residues long. Germline CDR1 is ENHRY and CDR2 is SYGVKD. V was cut by 3 bases and J by 5 bases, with 11 bases left in between. Here the CDR3 DNA reads TGTGCCATCAGTGAAGGGGGTGTCGATCAGCCCCAGCATTTT. It yields the protein CAISEGGVDQPQHF.

This sequence joins TRBV5-4 and TRBJ2-3; 10 positions match TRBD1. The germline V gene has CDR1 SGHNT and CDR2 YYREEE (reference sequence). CDR3 length equals 17 residues. After removal of 0 bases from V and 4 bases from J, the junction contained 8 bases not matched to a gene. CDR3 DNA: TGTGCCAGCAGCTTGGTGGTAGGGACAGGGGTCCCAGATACGCAGTATTTT. Its translation: CASSLVVGTGVPDTQYF. Filled out from reference TRBV5-4 and TRBJ2-3, the complete variable domain reads ETGVTQSPTHLIKTRGQQVTLRCSSQSGHNTVSWYQQALGQGPQFIFQYYREEENGRGNFPPRFSGLQFPNYSSELNVNALELDDSALYLCASSLVVGTGVPDTQYFGPGTRLTVL.

V usage is TRBV6-5 and J usage is TRBJ1-1, with D possibly TRBD1 on 6 matching bases. Germline V gives CDR1 MNHEY, CDR2 SVGAGI. The CDR3 contains 13 residues. Trimming stripped 6 bases from V and 0 bases from J, with 8 bases between. CDR3 bases: TGTGCCAGCAGACAGGGTATGAACACTGAAGCTTTCTTT. Protein product: CASRQGMNTEAFF.

The J gene is TRBJ1-3, the V gene TRBV6-5; 7 nucleotides match TRBD1. J lost 4 bases, V lost 8 bases, and 8 bases had no gene match. CDR3 size: 14 residues. Per germline, CDR1 MNHEY and CDR2 SVGAGI. CDR3 sequence reads: CASARTGAGNTIYF. The DNA of the CDR3 is TGTGCCAGCGCCAGAACAGGGGCCGGAAACACCATATATTTT.

The chain has TRBV7-3 and TRBJ2-1; TRBD2 matches at 11 bases. This CDR3 has 15 residues. Germline CDR1 and CDR2: SGHTA and FQGTGA. The J segment lost 4 bases and the V segment lost 5 bases, leaving 4 bases of the junction unmatched. CDR3 loop: CASSLGTSGYNEQFF. In DNA form, the CDR3 reads TGTGCCAGCAGCCTTGGGACTAGCGGATACAATGAGCAGTTCTTC.

V is TRBV2 and J is TRBJ2-3, with TRBD2 matching 7 bases. The CDR3 covers 11 residues. Trimming took 4 bases from V and 10 from J; bases not matched to a gene: 2. Germline V gene data show CDR1 as SNHLY and CDR2 as FYNNEI. CDR3 sequence reads: CASSVSGAQYF. For the CDR3, the DNA is TGTGCCAGCAGTGTAAGCGGGGCGCAGTATTTT. The variable domain in full, with the rest retrieved from reference TRBV2 and TRBJ2-3, is EPEVTQTPSHQVTQMGQEVILRCVPISNHLYFYWYRQILGQKVEFLVSFYNNEISEKSEIFDDQFSVERPDGSNFTLKIRSTKLEDSAMYFCASSVSGAQYFGPGTRLTVL.

The rearrangement links TRBV28 to TRBJ1-2; D might be TRBD1 (6 bases). V lost 2 bases, J lost 2 bases, and 18 bases lay in between. Germline-derived CDR1 and CDR2 are MDHEN and SYDVKM. The CDR3 covers 17 residues. In DNA, the CDR3 is TGTGCCAGCAGTTTAGATTTGCAGGGGCACTCAAACTATGGCTACACCTTC. Translated, it gives CASSLDLQGHSNYGYTF.

V usage is TRBV7-2 and J usage is TRBJ2-7; possibly TRBD1 for D (5 bases). This CDR3 has 16 residues. Trimming left V 4 bases short and J 2 bases short, with 18 bases between. Germline CDR1 and CDR2: SGHTA and FQGNSA. For the CDR3, the DNA is TGTGCCAGCAGCTCGACAGATCGGGCGATTCCCTACGAGCAGTACTTC. This encodes CASSSTDRAIPYEQYF. Combining the CDR3 with reference TRBV7-2 and TRBJ2-7 gives the whole variable domain GAGVSQSPSNKVTEKGKDVELRCDPISGHTALYWYRQSLGQGLEFLIYFQGNSAPDKSGLPSDRFSAERTGGSVSTLTIQRTQQEDSAVYLCASSSTDRAIPYEQYFGPGTRLTVT.

The CDR3 DNA is TGTGCCAGCCTGGACAGGGGGCGCACCAAAAACATTCAGTACTTC. Translated: CASLDRGRTKNIQYF. This chain links TRBV28 with TRBJ2-4; 11 nucleotides match TRBD1. This CDR3 is built from 15 residues. Germline V CDR1 and CDR2: MDHEN, SYDVKM. V lost 8 bases to trimming and J lost 2 bases; unmatched junction nucleotides: 5.

A word on this clone: At one boundary the junction diverges from the germline segment, which might be a read error. This chain joins TRBV29-1 and TRBJ1-1; D remains ambiguous. The germline CDR1 and CDR2 sequences are SQVTM and ANQGSEA. There are 9 residues in the CDR3. DNA of the CDR3: TGCAGCACCTACCCCCAGGCTCTCTTT. It translates to CSTYPQALF.

This chain uses TRBV4-2 with TRBJ2-4; 7 bases map to TRBD1. This CDR3 is built from 17 residues. Losses at the gene ends were 2 bases for V and 4 bases for J; bases not matched to a gene: 11. CDR1 and CDR2 (germline): LGHNA, YNFKEQ. The CDR3: CASSQLTGVGQKNIQYF. Here the CDR3 DNA reads TGTGCCAGCAGCCAATTAACAGGGGTGGGCCAGAAAAACATTCAGTACTTC.

The gene calls are TRBV30 and TRBJ1-3; D is unclear. The CDR3 runs to 12 residues. V dropped 3 bases and J dropped 4 bases, with 7 bases sitting between them. Looked up from germline, CDR1 is GTSNPN and CDR2 is SVGIG (reference sequence). CDR3 protein: CAWSPEGNTIYF. The CDR3 DNA reads as TGTGCCTGGAGCCCGGAGGGAAACACCATATATTTT. Full variable domain (outside the CDR3, taken from reference TRBV30 and TRBJ1-3): SQTIHQWPATLVQPVGSPLSLECTVEGTSNPNLYWYRQAAGRGLQLLFYSVGIGQISSEVPQNLSASRPQDRQFILSSKKLLLSDSGFYLCAWSPEGNTIYFGEGSWLTVV.

V and J are TRBV4-1 and TRBJ2-3, with D tentatively TRBD1 (5 bases). V lost 1 base and J 5 bases, leaving 10 bases between the germline ends. Germline loops: CDR1 MGHRA, CDR2 YSYEKL. This CDR3 spans 14 amino acids. In DNA, the CDR3 is TGCGCCAGCAGCCAAGCTAGGGGCCAAGATACGCAGTATTTT. This codes for CASSQARGQDTQYF.